This TCR beta chain was captured by sequencing in a study of blood T cell repertoires in COVID-19. Study summary: Whether acute or convalescent, the COVID-19 samples came from the United States, Italy and Spain.

The CDR3 is 15 residues long. J gave up 6 bases and V 6 bases, and 8 bases lay outside the gene matches. Germline V gene sequence: CDR1 MNHEY, CDR2 SMNVEV (reference sequence). As processed by the authors: Reference gene primer amplification gave nucleated cell count estimates. The data were produced by immunoSEQ multiplex PCR, yet TCRdb's version contains in-frame clones alone and is incomplete. V and J calls and clone size are given by that table; D and trimming were obtained from the DNA. The table includes around 58,000 clones, about 90% detected once. The receptor's source is a human donor in a cohort sampled during active COVID-19. The sequenced material came from peripheral blood. This chain uses TRBV27 with TRBJ1-5, with TRBD1 matching over 10 bases. The CDR3 DNA follows: TGTGCCAGCAGACCTGACAGGGGGCGAAGTCAGCCCCAGCATTTT. Amino acids: CASRPDRGRSQPQHF.